This passage covers 2 T cell receptor beta chains from one sample sequenced in a study of CD8 T cells in Susac syndrome. The authors reverse transcribed roughly 0.5 to 1 ug RNA with random hexamers. From the immunoSEQ multiplex PCR reads, TCRdb called clonotypes with MiXCR, one entry per CDR3 protein. The table includes about 240,000 distinct CDR3 sequences, almost 97% detected once. Sequencing used CD4+ T cells from PBMCs. Source of these receptors: a human donor with Susac syndrome.

The CDR3 sequence is CASSVGWREDPYEQYF. CDR3 DNA sequence: TGTGCCAGCAGCGTAGGGTGGAGGGAAGACCCCTACGAGCAGTACTTC. The V call is TRBV9, the J call TRBJ2-7; TRBD2 might be the D (6 bases). The germline CDR1 and CDR2 sequences are SGDLS and YYNGEE. V was cut by 0 bases and J by 2 bases, with 15 bases left in between. CDR3 size: 16 residues.

The rearrangement links TRBV24-1 to TRBJ1-4; TRBD1 is a possible D gene (5 bases). V was clipped by 5 bases and J by 4 bases, with 10 bases between them. The CDR3 runs 14 residues. Germline V CDR1 and CDR2: KGHDR, SFDVKD. CDR3 sequence (DNA): TGTGCCACCAGTGCGCCAGGGAATAATGAAAAACTGTTTTTT. Translating gives CATSAPGNNEKLFF.